The 20 T cell receptor beta chains below all came from one sample that was sequenced in a study of ipilimumab plus nivolumab after autologous stem cell transplantation. TCRdb's copy holds only in-frame clones and misses some; the assay was immunoSEQ multiplex PCR. The sample includes around 23,000 clones, around 74% of them seen just once. Sequencing used PBMCs, obtained in a trial of ipilimumab plus nivolumab as post-transplant consolidation. Receptors were obtained from a male donor with diffuse large B-cell lymphoma.

The chain employs TRBV9 and TRBJ1-1; maybe TRBD1 (6 bases). The CDR3 length is 16 residues. V was trimmed by 0 bases and J by 0 bases, leaving 12 bases between them. The germline gives CDR1 SGDLS, CDR2 YYNGEE. CDR3 DNA sequence: TGTGCCAGCAGCGTAGGAACAGGGAGAATGAACACTGAAGCTTTCTTT. It translates to CASSVGTGRMNTEAFF. Looking up the rest from reference TRBV9 and TRBJ1-1 gives the full variable domain: DSGVTQTPKHLITATGQRVTLRCSPRSGDLSVYWYQQSLDQGLQFLIQYYNGEERAKGNILERFSAQQFPDLHSELNLSSLELGDSALYFCASSVGTGRMNTEAFFGQGTRLTVV.

This clone came up a few times. The rearrangement joins TRBV19 to TRBJ1-1; no reliable D call. Germline V gene data show CDR1 as LNHDA and CDR2 as SQIVND (reference sequence). The V end was cut by 3 bases, the J end by 5 bases, with 16 bases between. This CDR3 has 15 amino acids. CDR3 protein: CASSISAQRGTEAFF. The CDR3 DNA is TGTGCCAGTAGTATTTCGGCTCAAAGAGGGACTGAAGCTTTCTTT.

The rearrangement joins TRBV5-1 to TRBJ2-5; D perhaps matches TRBD2 (6 bases). V was trimmed by 3 bases and J by 5 bases, leaving 17 bases between them. The CDR3 extends over 15 amino acids. Germline CDR1 reads SGHRS; CDR2 reads YFSETQ. The CDR3 is CASSSSDRIIETQYF. DNA of the CDR3: TGCGCCAGCAGCTCTAGCGACAGAATTATCGAGACCCAGTACTTC.

The V call is TRBV5-5, the J call TRBJ1-4; D not resolved. This CDR3 is 16 amino acids long. V lost 2 bases, J lost 0 bases, and 11 bases lay in between. Germline CDR1 and CDR2: SGHKS and YYEKEE (reference sequence). Here the CDR3 reads CASSFRWSTTNEKLFF. For the CDR3, the DNA is TGTGCCAGCAGCTTTAGGTGGTCTACAACTAATGAAAAACTGTTTTTT. Using reference TRBV5-5 and TRBJ1-4 for the parts outside the CDR3, the full variable domain is DAGVTQSPTHLIKTRGQQVTLRCSPISGHKSVSWYQQVLGQGPQFIFQYYEKEERGRGNFPDRFSARQFPNYSSELNVNALLLGDSALYLCASSFRWSTTNEKLFFGSGTQLSVL.

This clone is a singleton in its sample. Here the CDR3 DNA reads TGTGCCAGCAGTTTAGGCCGTGGGGGTGGCTACACCTTC. Its translation is CASSLGRGGGYTF. The chain links TRBV27 to TRBJ1-2; possibly TRBD1 for D (5 bases). The CDR3 runs 13 residues. Trimming removed 2 bases from V and 7 bases from J, with 11 bases in between. Germline V gene sequence: CDR1 MNHEY, CDR2 SMNVEV (reference sequence).

This chain uses TRBV19 with TRBJ1-6; 7 positions agree with TRBD1. V dropped 5 bases and J dropped 10; count of bases not matched to a gene: 8. The CDR3 length is 14 residues. Germline V gene data show CDR1 as LNHDA and CDR2 as SQIVND (reference sequence). CDR3 DNA: TGTGCCAGTAGTCTCCGGACAGGCGGATCACCCCTCCACTTT. Residues: CASSLRTGGSPLHF.

As DNA, the CDR3 is TGTGCCAGTAGTTCCTCAGACAGGGGGCTCTTTGGCAATCAGCCCCAGCATTTT. Amino acid sequence: CASSSSDRGLFGNQPQHF. The rearrangement uses TRBV19 and TRBJ1-5, with TRBD1 matching over 10 bases. Germline assignment: CDR1 LNHDA and CDR2 SQIVND (reference sequence). Germline trimming cut 5 bases from V and 2 bases from J; bases unmatched to any gene: 12. This CDR3 has 18 residues.

This chain uses TRBV5-1 with TRBJ2-7, with D hard to call. Germline lookup yields CDR1 SGHRS and CDR2 YFSETQ. The CDR3 has 13 amino acids. Trimming pared 7 bases from V and 7 bases from J, leaving 18 bases between. For the CDR3, the DNA is TGCGCCAGCTCTCCTAACATGATAGAGGAGCAGTACTTC. This codes for CASSPNMIEEQYF.

This chain joins TRBV30 and TRBJ1-5; a weak D match, TRBD1 (5 bases). The CDR3 is 15 residues long. V was trimmed by 3 bases and J by 7 bases, leaving 19 bases between them. CDR1 and CDR2 (germline): GTSNPN, SVGIG (reference sequence). CDR3 DNA sequence: TGTGCCTGGAGCCAATCGGGGGGACTGTTCCAGCCCCAGCATTTT. Translated, it gives CAWSQSGGLFQPQHF.

A few counts support this clone. The V gene is TRBV7-9, the J gene TRBJ2-7, with 9 bases aligning to TRBD2. The J segment lost 4 bases and the V segment lost 4 bases, leaving 14 bases of the junction unmatched. The CDR3 contains 17 residues. From germline, CDR1 is SEHNR and CDR2 FQNEAQ (reference sequence). In nucleotides, the CDR3 is TGTGCCAGCAGCTCGCGACTAGCGGCTTTCACTGGGTACGAGCAGTACTTC. This encodes CASSSRLAAFTGYEQYF.

The chain has TRBV7-8 and TRBJ2-4; TRBD2 aligns across 8 bases. J was trimmed by 8 bases and V by 6 bases; bases with no gene match: 9. Per the germline V gene, CDR1 is SGHVS and CDR2 is FQNEAQ. There are 14 residues in the CDR3. CDR3: CASSSRSGEYIQYF. CDR3 nucleotides: TGTGCCAGCAGTTCCCGTAGCGGGGAATACATTCAGTACTTC.

The CDR3 sequence: CASSLGGGFSNQPQHF. For the CDR3, the DNA is TGTGCCAGCAGCTTGGGGGGCGGTTTTAGCAATCAGCCCCAGCATTTT. The chain links TRBV5-4 to TRBJ1-5; D is perhaps TRBD1 (5 bases). CDR1 SGHNT and CDR2 YYREEE come from the germline V gene (reference sequence). This CDR3 is 16 amino acids long. Trimming stripped 0 bases from V and 0 bases from J, with 10 bases between.

The chain couples TRBV7-9 to TRBJ1-4; a possible D gene is TRBD1 (6 bases). The length of the CDR3 is 14 residues. Looked up from germline, CDR1 is SEHNR and CDR2 is FQNEAQ (reference sequence). V was pared by 2 bases and J by 5 bases, with 9 bases between. The CDR3 reads CASSLRQENEKLFF. In DNA form, the CDR3 reads TGTGCCAGCAGCTTAAGACAGGAGAATGAAAAACTGTTTTTT.

The gene calls are TRBV4-1 and TRBJ2-3; D might be TRBD1 or TRBD2, each matching 5 bases. The V and J ends lost 4 bases and 2 bases respectively, with 10 bases between them. Per the germline V gene, CDR1 is MGHRA and CDR2 is YSYEKL. The CDR3 has 14 amino acids. Here the CDR3 reads CASSRGRTTDTQYF. The CDR3 coding sequence is TGCGCCAGCAGCCGGGGACGGACCACAGATACGCAGTATTTT.

The chain uses TRBV2 and TRBJ2-5, with unresolved D. The DNA end is a closer match to TRBJ2-7, so the J assignment may be wrong. The germline gives CDR1 SNHLY, CDR2 FYNNEI. The CDR3 spans 13 residues. The CDR3 sequence is CASTGPFDYEQYF. The CDR3 nucleotides are TGTGCCAGCACGGGTCCCTTCGACTACGAGCAGTACTTC.

The CDR3 DNA is TGTGCCAGCAGGGGACAGGACAGCACAGATACGCAGTATTTT. This encodes CASRGQDSTDTQYF. The chain uses TRBV6-1 and TRBJ2-3; 8 bases fit TRBD1. This CDR3 contains 14 residues. J was trimmed by 0 bases and V by 6 bases; bases with no gene match: 2. Germline values: CDR1 MNHNS, CDR2 SASEGT.

The gene calls are TRBV30 and TRBJ2-3; D remains ambiguous. The CDR3 contains 13 residues. The germline V gene encodes CDR1 GTSNPN and CDR2 SVGIG (reference sequence). Trimming cost V 1 base and J 8 bases, with 13 bases left between them. CDR3 nucleotide sequence: TGTGCCTGGAGTGCTGCCTTTTTAGGTACGCAGTATTTT. This sequence encodes CAWSAAFLGTQYF.

J is TRBJ2-3 and V is TRBV15; 7 bases map to TRBD2. This CDR3 contains 16 residues. Germline CDR1 reads LNHNV; CDR2 reads YYDKDF (reference sequence). The junction had 6 bases not matched to a gene; V was cut back by 1 base and J by 2 bases. Written as DNA, the CDR3 is TGTGCCACCAGCAGAGGAGCGAGCGGGGCCACAGATACGCAGTATTTT. Residues: CATSRGASGATDTQYF.

The V call is TRBV14, the J call TRBJ2-1, with 9 bases that match TRBD1. This CDR3 is built from 16 residues. V shed 4 bases, J shed 1 base, and the junction held 5 bases outside the gene matches. The germline V gene encodes CDR1 SGHDN and CDR2 FVKESK. The DNA of the CDR3 is TGTGCCAGCAGCCCCACAGGGGGCCGATCCTACAATGAGCAGTTCTTC. It is translated as CASSPTGGRSYNEQFF. Looking up the rest from reference TRBV14 and TRBJ2-1 gives the full variable domain: EAGVTQFPSHSVIEKGQTVTLRCDPISGHDNLYWYRRVMGKEIKFLLHFVKESKQDESGMPNNRFLAERTGGTYSTLKVQPAELEDSGVYFCASSPTGGRSYNEQFFGPGTRLTVL.

This chain uses TRBV10-1 with TRBJ1-2; a weak D match, TRBD1 (5 bases). The CDR3 is 13 residues long. Per the germline V gene, CDR1 is WNHNN and CDR2 is SYGVQD (reference sequence). Trimming shortened V by 2 bases and J by 4 bases, and 8 bases separated the two germline ends. The CDR3 DNA follows: TGCGCCAGCAGTGAGACAGGACCCTATGGCTACACCTTC. Protein: CASSETGPYGYTF.